Below, 5 T cell receptor beta chains from the same sample are listed, as sequenced in a study of T cells in Graves' hyperthyroidism and ophthalmopathy. RNA transcripts provided the source from which TCR beta CDR3 regions were amplified. A first-round RT-PCR of the TCR CDR3 used the HTBI primer set. TCRdb reprocessed the multiplex PCR reads via MiXCR and lists one record per CDR3 protein. The sample records some 600,000 distinct CDR3 sequences, more than 11% being singletons. Sequencing was done on a sample of blood. The receptors stem from a woman in her twenties or thirties with Graves' hyperthyroidism that later progressed to Graves' ophthalmopathy.

Only a few counts were recorded for this clonotype. The rearrangement links TRBV6-1 to TRBJ1-3; D might be TRBD1 (6 bases). This CDR3 contains 16 residues. The ends were cut back, 11 bases at V and 0 bases at J, with 20 bases in the middle. Germline CDR1 reads MNHNS; CDR2 reads SASEGT. CDR3: CAGRSLGQSSGNTIYF. CDR3 DNA sequence: TGTGCCGGAAGGAGCTTAGGACAGAGCTCTGGAAACACCATATATTTT.

The table lists this clonotype with many counts. The V gene is TRBV5-1, the J gene TRBJ2-3; D may be TRBD2 (6 bases). Germline V gene lookup returns CDR1 SGHRS and CDR2 YFSETQ. The CDR3 consists of 18 residues. V was clipped by 4 bases and J by 5 bases, with 26 bases between them. For the CDR3, the DNA is TGCGCCAGCAGCCCCACCGCGTGGGGCGGGATAACGAGAGATACGCAGTATTTT. Its protein product is CASSPTAWGGITRDTQYF. The whole variable domain, filled in from reference TRBV5-1 and TRBJ2-3, reads KAGVTQTPRYLIKTRGQQVTLSCSPISGHRSVSWYQQTPGQGLQFLFEYFSETQRNKGNFPGRFSGRQFSNSRSEMNVSTLELGDSALYLCASSPTAWGGITRDTQYFGPGTRLTVL.

A word on this clonotype: A much larger clone differs by one base, so this may be a read error. This chain uses TRBV6-2 or TRBV6-3 with TRBJ2-1, with a possible D match to TRBD1 (5 bases). This CDR3 region has 16 residues. Germline V CDR1 and CDR2: MNHEY, SVGEGT. The ends were cut back, 2 bases at V and 9 bases at J, with 20 bases in the middle. CDR3 loop: CASSYRRGLERREQFF. The DNA for the CDR3 is TGTGCCAGCAGTTACAGAAGGGGCTTAGAACGTCGTGAGCAGTTCTTC.

This clonotype was counted many times. This rearrangement joins TRBV2 to TRBJ1-2; 7 bases map to TRBD1. The CDR3 is 14 amino acids. V lost 7 bases and J lost 7; bases outside the gene matches: 12. Looked up from germline, CDR1 is SNHLY and CDR2 is FYNNEI. The CDR3 is CASTGLRDSVGYTF. The CDR3 DNA sequence: TGTGCCAGCACCGGACTTCGGGACAGTGTTGGCTACACCTTC.

In this sample, this clonotype turned up many times. The genes are TRBV30 and TRBJ1-1; tentatively, D is TRBD1 (5 bases). Germline CDR1 GTSNPN, CDR2 SVGIG (reference sequence). Trimming removed 1 base from V and 4 bases from J, with 13 bases in between. The CDR3 runs to 14 residues. The CDR3 sequence: CAWSGGGRITEAFF. DNA for the CDR3: TGTGCCTGGAGTGGTGGGGGGAGAATCACTGAAGCTTTCTTT.